The 28 T cell receptor beta chains listed next were all sequenced from one sample in a study of shared clonotypes between healthy human individuals. Clones were sequenced by immunoSEQ multiplex PCR, and TCRdb holds only the in-frame ones, with some missing. The sample records fewer than 1.8 million clones, 98% being singletons. Sequenced input: naive CD4+ T cells sorted from blood. Subset noted: CD45RA+ positively selected. The receptor source for this set is a man younger than 45 in good health.

Details on this clone: At the DNA level, this CDR3 is encoded by other sequences in the same sample as well. The chain recombines TRBV5-1 with TRBJ2-5; 14 bases map to TRBD2. V lost 2 bases to trimming and J lost 1 base; unmatched junction nucleotides: 1. Germline V gene sequence: CDR1 SGHRS, CDR2 YFSETQ. CDR3 length: 16 amino acids. The CDR3, as DNA: TGCGCCAGCAGCTTCGGGACTAGCGGGGGCCAAGAGACCCAGTACTTC. It yields the protein CASSFGTSGGQETQYF. The whole variable domain, filled in from reference TRBV5-1 and TRBJ2-5, reads KAGVTQTPRYLIKTRGQQVTLSCSPISGHRSVSWYQQTPGQGLQFLFEYFSETQRNKGNFPGRFSGRQFSNSRSEMNVSTLELGDSALYLCASSFGTSGGQETQYFGPGTRLLVL.

This clone occurred once. The V gene is TRBV5-1, the J gene TRBJ1-4, with 7 bases aligning to TRBD1. V gave up 4 bases and J gave up 0 bases; unmatched junction bases: 3. In germline, CDR1 is SGHRS, CDR2 YFSETQ. The CDR3 is 15 residues long. CDR3 residues: CASSRGTATNEKLFF. The CDR3 DNA follows: TGCGCCAGCAGCCGGGGGACAGCAACTAATGAAAAACTGTTTTTT.

The rearrangement uses TRBV19 and TRBJ1-1; D unclear. Looked up from germline, CDR1 is LNHDA and CDR2 is SQIVND (reference sequence). Trimming removed 8 bases at V and 0 bases at J, with 16 bases between. The CDR3 is 15 amino acids. This chain's CDR3 is CASRARVNMNTEAFF. As DNA, the CDR3 is TGTGCCAGTCGTGCGAGGGTTAACATGAACACTGAAGCTTTCTTT.

In its sample, this clone was seen once. The chain is built from TRBV10-3 and TRBJ2-2, with a tentative D call TRBD1 (5 bases). The germline CDR1 and CDR2 sequences are ENHRY and SYGVKD. This CDR3 contains 19 residues. V was shortened by 7 bases and J by 4 bases, with 28 bases between the two germline ends. The CDR3 loop is CAITNILRSKGNSTGELFF. Here the CDR3 DNA reads TGTGCCATCACCAACATCCTCAGGTCGAAGGGGAATTCCACCGGGGAGCTGTTTTTT.

V gene TRBV5-4 combines with J gene TRBJ2-5; 9 bases fit TRBD1. Germline CDR1 SGHNT, CDR2 YYREEE (reference sequence). With 4 bases clipped from V and 5 bases from J, the junction kept 3 bases outside the gene matches. This CDR3 contains 13 residues. CDR3 nucleotides: TGTGCCAGCAGCCGGACAGGGGATGAGACCCAGTACTTC. Translated: CASSRTGDETQYF.

For the CDR3, the DNA is TGCGCCAGCAGCCTAGCGGGAGTGTCCTACAATGAGCAGTTCTTC. It encodes CASSLAGVSYNEQFF. The J gene is TRBJ2-1, the V gene TRBV10-1; 10 positions agree with TRBD2. After removal of 6 bases from V and 1 base from J, the junction contained 3 bases not matched to a gene. The germline CDR1 and CDR2 sequences are WNHNN and SYGVQD (reference sequence). The CDR3 runs 15 residues.

The chain is built from TRBV27 and TRBJ2-1, with TRBD2 matching 10 bases. This CDR3 is built from 17 residues. Germline assignment: CDR1 MNHEY and CDR2 SMNVEV (reference sequence). The J segment lost 4 bases and the V segment lost 2 bases, leaving 8 bases of the junction unmatched. The CDR3 loop reads CASSLIVLAGDYNEQFF. The CDR3, as DNA: TGTGCCAGCAGTTTAATAGTTCTAGCGGGAGATTACAATGAGCAGTTCTTC.

The rearrangement joins TRBV27 to TRBJ2-5; TRBD1 aligns across 10 bases. V was pared by 6 bases and J by 5 bases, with 9 bases of the junction left unmatched. Germline CDR1 and CDR2: MNHEY and SMNVEV (reference sequence). The CDR3 has 15 amino acids. DNA for the CDR3: TGTGCCAGCAGAAGAGGACAGGGGGTATCGGAGACCCAGTACTTC. Translating it yields CASRRGQGVSETQYF.

The chain carries TRBV29-1 and TRBJ1-2; a possible D gene is TRBD1 (6 bases). The germline V gene has CDR1 SQVTM and CDR2 ANQGSEA. Trimming stripped 6 bases from V and 3 bases from J, with 17 bases between. This CDR3 has 14 amino acids. The CDR3 region is CSVNSGARDYGYTF. CDR3 DNA: TGCAGCGTCAATTCAGGGGCGCGGGACTATGGCTACACCTTC.

The CDR3 nucleotides are TGTGCCAGCAGCCCCGCAGGAAGGGGGCCGGGGCAAGAGACCCAGTACTTC. Amino acids: CASSPAGRGPGQETQYF. This chain links TRBV14 with TRBJ2-5; TRBD1 agrees at 7 bases. V shed 4 bases, J shed 2 bases, and the junction held 13 bases outside the gene matches. The CDR3 covers 17 residues. Germline-derived CDR1 and CDR2 are SGHDN and FVKESK. Full variable domain (rest looked up from reference TRBV14 and TRBJ2-5): EAGVTQFPSHSVIEKGQTVTLRCDPISGHDNLYWYRRVMGKEIKFLLHFVKESKQDESGMPNNRFLAERTGGTYSTLKVQPAELEDSGVYFCASSPAGRGPGQETQYFGPGTRLLVL.

The V and J genes are TRBV7-3 and TRBJ2-7; a possible D gene is TRBD2 (5 bases). The CDR3 spans 12 residues. Germline assignment: CDR1 SGHTA and CDR2 FQGTGA. The V and J ends lost 4 bases and 9 bases respectively, with 13 bases between them. CDR3 sequence: CASSSPGIGQYF. In DNA, the CDR3 is TGTGCCAGCAGCTCCCCGGGGATTGGGCAGTACTTC.

Note on this clone: The sample carries other DNA sequences with the same CDR3. The V and J genes are TRBV18 and TRBJ1-4; 7 bases align to TRBD1. The CDR3 consists of 14 residues. Losses at the gene ends were 3 bases for V and 2 bases for J; bases not matched to a gene: 0. Germline V CDR1 and CDR2: KGHSH, LQKENI. The CDR3 is CASSPTGTNEKLFF. The CDR3 DNA reads as TGTGCCAGCTCACCGACAGGGACTAATGAAAAACTGTTTTTT.

The chain is built from TRBV19 and TRBJ1-2; no clear D gene. The germline V gene has CDR1 LNHDA and CDR2 SQIVND (reference sequence). There are 12 residues in the CDR3. The V end lost 3 bases, the J end lost 8 bases, and 10 bases lay between the germline ends. The CDR3 sequence is CASSMLGAGYTF. The CDR3 region has the DNA TGTGCCAGTAGTATGTTGGGCGCAGGCTACACCTTC.

This chain connects TRBV6-1 to TRBJ2-3; 7 bases are shared with TRBD2. The CDR3 contains 15 residues. The V gene end was trimmed by 8 bases and the J gene end by 2 bases; junction bases not matched to a gene: 10. Germline CDR1 MNHNS, CDR2 SASEGT. The CDR3 spells CASGRRGGDTDTQYF. DNA for the CDR3: TGTGCCAGCGGCCGCCGGGGAGGGGACACAGATACGCAGTATTTT.

The chain uses TRBV5-1 and TRBJ2-2; 10 nucleotides align to TRBD2. With V trimmed by 4 bases and J by 7 bases, 7 bases remained unmatched. CDR1 SGHRS and CDR2 YFSETQ come from the germline V gene. CDR3 length equals 15 residues. Written as DNA, the CDR3 is TGCGCCAGCAGCCTAGCGGGAGATCGGGTCGGGGAGCTGTTTTTT. Protein: CASSLAGDRVGELFF.

The chain carries TRBV6-5 and TRBJ2-1; D is uncertain. This CDR3 is 14 amino acids long. V shed 0 bases and J shed 6 bases, with 9 bases lying between them. Per germline, CDR1 MNHEY and CDR2 SVGAGI. The CDR3 protein is CASSYSPGLNEQFF. CDR3 DNA: TGTGCCAGCAGTTACTCTCCGGGCCTCAATGAGCAGTTCTTC.

This chain connects TRBV5-1 to TRBJ2-2; 7 bases agree with TRBD1. Germline V CDR1 and CDR2: SGHRS, YFSETQ. The CDR3 consists of 16 residues. After removal of 4 bases from V and 8 bases from J, the junction contained 14 bases not matched to a gene. The CDR3 reads CASSPSPDRVWGELFF. CDR3 coding DNA: TGCGCCAGCAGCCCCAGTCCAGACAGGGTATGGGGGGAGCTGTTTTTT.

The V call is TRBV7-2, the J call TRBJ2-1; TRBD1 agrees at 7 bases. Germline V gene lookup returns CDR1 SGHTA and CDR2 FQGNSA. The length of the CDR3 is 15 residues. The junction had 8 bases not matched to a gene; V was cut back by 5 bases and J by 4 bases. The CDR3: CASSRDSNPYNEQFF. The CDR3 bases are TGTGCCAGCAGCCGGGACAGCAACCCATACAATGAGCAGTTCTTC.

The gene calls are TRBV28 and TRBJ2-1; TRBD2 aligns across 9 bases. The germline V gene has CDR1 MDHEN and CDR2 SYDVKM. The CDR3 is 15 amino acids. The junction had 3 bases not matched to a gene; V was cut back by 6 bases and J by 0 bases. CDR3 sequence: CASRLAGVSYNEQFF. The CDR3, as DNA: TGTGCCAGCAGGTTAGCGGGAGTCTCCTACAATGAGCAGTTCTTC.

The genes are TRBV7-9 and TRBJ2-7; 8 bases align to TRBD1. The CDR3 runs to 13 residues. Germline CDR1 and CDR2: SEHNR and FQNEAQ (reference sequence). The V gene end was trimmed by 5 bases and the J gene end by 5 bases; junction bases not matched to a gene: 5. DNA of the CDR3: TGTGCCAGCAGCCAAACAGGGGGTCACGAGCAGTACTTC. Amino acids: CASSQTGGHEQYF.

The chain combines TRBV10-3 with TRBJ2-7, with 7 bases identical to TRBD2. From germline, CDR1 is ENHRY and CDR2 SYGVKD. V trimming: 4 bases; J trimming: 2 bases; junction bases outside the gene matches: 5. The CDR3 spans 14 residues. CDR3 region: CAISAGGPTYEQYF. The CDR3 bases are TGTGCCATCAGTGCGGGAGGACCTACCTACGAGCAGTACTTC.

V and J are TRBV20-1 and TRBJ2-4; no clear D. The CDR3 runs to 11 residues. Trimming pared 2 bases from V and 9 bases from J, leaving 8 bases between. In germline, CDR1 is DFQATT, CDR2 SNEGSKA (reference sequence). Here the CDR3 DNA reads TGCAGTGCTAGACCAGCCGGCATTCAGTACTTC. This sequence encodes CSARPAGIQYF.

The V gene is TRBV7-2, the J gene TRBJ2-1; D ambiguous. CDR3 length equals 14 residues. Germline V lookup: CDR1 SGHTA, CDR2 FQGNSA. V was clipped by 4 bases and J by 4 bases, with 11 bases between them. The CDR3 sequence is CASSSPRLYNEQFF. CDR3 DNA: TGTGCCAGCAGCTCGCCCCGGCTATACAATGAGCAGTTCTTC.

The rearrangement links TRBV18 to TRBJ2-3, with 10 nucleotides matching TRBD2. This CDR3 comprises 17 residues. The V gene's germline CDR1 is KGHSH and CDR2 LQKENI. Trimming at V came to 1 base and at J to 8 bases, leaving 12 bases not matched to a gene. The CDR3 reads CASSPLAGGSLSGTQYF. The CDR3, as DNA: TGTGCCAGCTCACCACTAGCGGGAGGAAGCCTTAGCGGTACGCAGTATTTT. The whole variable domain, filled in from reference TRBV18 and TRBJ2-3, reads NAGVMQNPRHLVRRRGQEARLRCSPMKGHSHVYWYRQLPEEGLKFMVYLQKENIIDESGMPKERFSAEFPKEGPSILRIQQVVRGDSAAYFCASSPLAGGSLSGTQYFGPGTRLTVL.

As for this clone: This sample includes further DNA sequences coding for the same CDR3. This chain links TRBV10-3 with TRBJ2-7; TRBD1 is a possible D gene (6 bases). Germline V gives CDR1 ENHRY, CDR2 SYGVKD. V lost 5 bases, J lost 3 bases, and 8 bases lay in between. The CDR3 length is 12 residues. Written as DNA, the CDR3 is TGTGCCATCAGTCCGGACAGCTACGAGCAGTACTTC. Its protein is CAISPDSYEQYF.

The chain joins TRBV6-5 to TRBJ1-5; no clear D gene. The germline V gene has CDR1 MNHEY and CDR2 SVGAGI. This CDR3 spans 13 amino acids. Trimming took 4 bases from V and 5 from J, leaving 9 bases between them. DNA for the CDR3: TGTGCCAGCAGTTTAATAAGGGATCAGCCCCAGCATTTT. This translates into CASSLIRDQPQHF.

Here the CDR3 reads CASSLTLGQGEDTQYF. DNA for the CDR3: TGTGCCAGCAGCTTAACGTTAGGACAGGGGGAGGATACGCAGTATTTT. The rearrangement links TRBV7-3 to TRBJ2-3; TRBD1 agrees at 10 bases. The CDR3 extends over 16 amino acids. The germline V gene has CDR1 SGHTA and CDR2 FQGTGA. Trimming at V came to 0 bases and at J to 6 bases, leaving 6 bases not matched to a gene.

V is TRBV19 and J is TRBJ2-3; TRBD1 matches 10 bases. The CDR3 is 16 residues long. Losses at the gene ends were 5 bases for V and 6 bases for J; bases not matched to a gene: 11. Germline lookup yields CDR1 LNHDA and CDR2 SQIVND (reference sequence). CDR3 in DNA: TGTGCCAGTAGTGAACGGACAGGGGGTGCATTGGATACGCAGTATTTT. The encoded protein is CASSERTGGALDTQYF.